This T cell receptor beta chain was identified in a study of cytomegalovirus exposure and HLA in healthy donors. General observations from the study: Some V segments (TRBV6-2 and TRBV6-3 among them) were excluded as indistinguishable.

Turning to this clone: As yet, its antigen is unknown. At one end, the junction sequence differs from germline, possibly due to a read error.

Germline V gives CDR1 MNHEY, CDR2 SVGAGI. The CDR3 consists of 13 residues. The PCR used 60 Vbeta and 13 Jbeta primers. Clones were sequenced by immunoSEQ multiplex PCR, and TCRdb holds only the in-frame ones, with some missing. The table records 90,000 to 150,000 clones, roughly four fifths of them present only once. The chain carries TRBV6-5 and TRBJ2-3; 8 bases line up with TRBD2. The receptor's source is a woman aged 18-29 years in good health and CMV-seronegative. Sequenced sample: PBMCs. DNA of the CDR3: TGTGCCAGCAGTTACTCTCGCGGGGGGCGCCTGAATTTT. It yields the protein CASSYSRGGRLNF.